These 24 T cell receptor beta chains originate from one sample sequenced in a study of regulatory and conventional T cells in RAG deficiency. The table came from immunoSEQ multiplex PCR; TCRdb's copy has only in-frame clones and leaves some out. The sample yields some 21,000 clones, roughly 96% seen once. Genomic DNA came from blood conventional CD4+ T cells gated CD25-low CD127-high. This sample was also put to use in a study of regulatory T cells. From that paper: Primers: 52 TRBV forward and 13 TRBJ reverse.

Sequenced sample: CD25- CD4+ T cells sorted from blood. These receptors came from a human donor in good health.

This clone was counted only a few times. The chain is built from TRBV10-3 and TRBJ2-3; perhaps TRBD2 as D (6 bases). From germline, CDR1 is ENHRY and CDR2 SYGVKD. V shed 7 bases and J shed 0 bases, with 20 bases lying between them. The CDR3 is made up of 17 amino acids. For the CDR3, the DNA is TGTGCCATCACCGGCGGCGCGGGGATTGCTAGCACAGATACGCAGTATTTT. Encoded protein: CAITGGAGIASTDTQYF.

The V call is TRBV4-3, the J call TRBJ1-1, with 10 bases identical to TRBD1. The V segment lost 0 bases and the J segment 4 bases; nucleotides outside the gene matches: 11. The CDR3 has 18 residues. CDR1 is LGHNA, CDR2 YSLEER, per germline. The CDR3 loop is CASSQDSGTGAMVTEAFF. The CDR3 DNA reads as TGCGCCAGCAGCCAAGATTCAGGGACAGGGGCAATGGTCACTGAAGCTTTCTTT.

The chain carries TRBV7-9 and TRBJ1-1; D possibly corresponds to TRBD1 (5 bases). Germline CDR1 SEHNR, CDR2 FQNEAQ (reference sequence). The CDR3 runs 16 residues. Deletions cut 2 bases from V and 1 base from J, with 14 bases between. The CDR3 spells CASSLSGAGGNTEAFF. As DNA, the CDR3 is TGTGCCAGCAGCTTAAGCGGGGCTGGGGGGAACACTGAAGCTTTCTTT.

The chain has TRBV28 and TRBJ1-5; D call uncertain. V lost 3 bases and J lost 4, with 4 bases in between. CDR3 size: 12 residues. The germline CDR1 and CDR2 sequences are MDHEN and SYDVKM. In nucleotides, the CDR3 is TGTGCCAGCAGTTTGGAGAATCAGCCCCAGCATTTT. Amino acid sequence: CASSLENQPQHF. The full variable domain, in which reference TRBV28 and TRBJ1-5 provide the parts outside the CDR3, is DVKVTQSSRYLVKRTGEKVFLECVQDMDHENMFWYRQDPGLGLRLIYFSYDVKMKEKGDIPEGYSVSREKKERFSLILESASTNQTSMYLCASSLENQPQHFGDGTRLSIL.

CDR3 region: CASSTGTGVQPQHF. The CDR3 DNA reads as TGTGCCAGCAGTACCGGGACAGGGGTTCAGCCCCAGCATTTT. The chain uses TRBV6-5 and TRBJ1-5; 10 nucleotides match TRBD1. The CDR3 totals 14 residues. CDR1 and CDR2 from the germline V gene are MNHEY and SVGAGI. V lost 5 bases and J lost 6; bases outside the gene matches: 4.

The chain is built from TRBV19 and TRBJ2-1; D is possibly TRBD1 (6 bases). The germline V and J ends were trimmed by 6 bases and 9 bases, with 24 bases remaining between them. CDR1 is LNHDA and CDR2 is SQIVND in the germline V gene (reference sequence). The CDR3 consists of 16 residues. In nucleotides, the CDR3 is TGTGCCAGTAGGACCACCCTAGGACAGAGAGGCGGTGAGCAGTTCTTC. Its translation: CASRTTLGQRGGEQFF.

The rearrangement links TRBV6-1 to TRBJ2-2; 8 bases fit TRBD2. The CDR3 has 14 residues. With V trimmed by 5 bases and J by 4 bases, 3 bases remained unmatched. Germline V gene data show CDR1 as MNHNS and CDR2 as SASEGT. The CDR3 loop is CASSPRGGTGELFF. The CDR3 bases are TGTGCCAGCAGTCCTCGGGGGGGCACCGGGGAGCTGTTTTTT.

The chain recombines TRBV30 with TRBJ2-7, with unresolved D. The CDR3 spans 14 residues. Trimming removed 5 bases at V and 7 bases at J, with 21 bases between. In germline, CDR1 is GTSNPN, CDR2 SVGIG (reference sequence). The CDR3 region has the DNA TGTGCCTGGCTCAACCGGGTTGCCGCGAGTGAGCAGTACTTC. Its translation: CAWLNRVAASEQYF.

The V and J genes are TRBV30 and TRBJ1-6; 7 nucleotides line up with TRBD1. The CDR3 has 14 amino acids. V was clipped by 5 bases and J by 9 bases; unmatched bases: 10. The germline V gene has CDR1 GTSNPN and CDR2 SVGIG (reference sequence). CDR3 protein: CAWEQGKLGSPLHF. The CDR3, as DNA: TGTGCCTGGGAACAGGGGAAATTAGGTTCACCCCTCCACTTT.

The chain uses TRBV6-1 and TRBJ2-1; 9 bases agree with TRBD1. The CDR3 extends over 16 amino acids. Germline V gene lookup returns CDR1 MNHNS and CDR2 SASEGT. V trimming: 4 bases; J trimming: 2 bases; junction bases outside the gene matches: 6. CDR3 amino acids: CASSGRGQGTYNEQFF. The DNA of the CDR3 is TGTGCCAGCAGTGGCAGGGGACAGGGTACCTACAATGAGCAGTTCTTC.

V gene TRBV19 combines with J gene TRBJ2-4, with a tentative D call TRBD1 (6 bases). CDR1 and CDR2 (germline): LNHDA, SQIVND (reference sequence). V lost 1 base to trimming and J lost 0 bases, with 13 bases between them. The CDR3 has 17 amino acids. The CDR3 sequence is CASSIVGTTKAKNIQYF. The CDR3 DNA is TGTGCCAGTAGTATAGTGGGGACAACTAAAGCCAAAAACATTCAGTACTTC.

As regards this clone: The sample holds other DNA sequences that translate to the same CDR3. The chain recombines TRBV30 with TRBJ2-2, with TRBD2 matching over 11 bases. The CDR3 has 15 residues. Germline values: CDR1 GTSNPN, CDR2 SVGIG (reference sequence). V was pared by 2 bases and J by 13 bases, with 12 bases of the junction left unmatched. The CDR3: CAWSSSGGAGGRLFF. The CDR3, as DNA: TGTGCCTGGAGTAGTAGCGGGGGGGCCGGGGGGCGGCTGTTTTTT.

The rearrangement joins TRBV19 to TRBJ1-1; perhaps TRBD1 as D (6 bases). V dropped 5 bases and J dropped 1 base, with 17 bases sitting between them. The CDR3 covers 16 residues. Germline-derived CDR1 and CDR2 are LNHDA and SQIVND (reference sequence). The CDR3 region is CASSEGDTAANTEAFF. DNA of the CDR3: TGTGCCAGTAGTGAAGGGGACACGGCCGCGAACACTGAAGCTTTCTTT.

The rearrangement joins TRBV19 to TRBJ1-5; D gene ambiguous. The CDR3 consists of 14 residues. Germline assignment: CDR1 LNHDA and CDR2 SQIVND (reference sequence). The V gene lost 5 bases and the J gene lost 1 base, with 9 bases spanning the gap. The CDR3 protein is CASSRGSSNQPQHF. CDR3 nucleotide sequence: TGTGCCAGTAGTCGAGGGTCGAGCAATCAGCCCCAGCATTTT.

This clone was picked up one time. The V call is TRBV30, the J call TRBJ2-2, with D tentatively TRBD1 (6 bases). The V gene's germline CDR1 is GTSNPN and CDR2 SVGIG (reference sequence). This CDR3 comprises 13 residues. Between the trimmed V and J ends, which lost 6 bases and 3 bases, there was a span of 11 bases. DNA for the CDR3: TGTGCCTGCCCAGGGGTAGACACCGGGGAGCTGTTTTTT. Protein: CACPGVDTGELFF.

The rearrangement uses TRBV6-5 and TRBJ2-1; the D is unclear. The V end lost 4 bases, the J end lost 5 bases, and 15 bases lay between the germline ends. This CDR3 comprises 15 residues. Germline CDR1 is MNHEY and CDR2 is SVGAGI. The DNA for the CDR3 is TGTGCCAGCAGTTTCAGTCAGACAACGAACAATGAGCAGTTCTTC. Amino acid sequence: CASSFSQTTNNEQFF.

A word on this clone: At one boundary the junction diverges from the germline segment, which might be a read error. The CDR3 protein is CAGSFPNSGNTIYF. The CDR3 DNA follows: TGTGCCGGCAGTTTCCCAAACTCTGGAAACACCATATATTTT. This rearrangement joins TRBV28 to TRBJ1-3, with no clear D. The germline gives CDR1 MDHEN, CDR2 SYDVKM. This CDR3 has 14 amino acids.

This sequence joins TRBV29-1 and TRBJ2-3, with D tentatively TRBD1 (5 bases). The CDR3 covers 14 residues. Germline-derived CDR1 and CDR2 are SQVTM and ANQGSEA. The ends were cut back, 3 bases at V and 3 bases at J, with 13 bases in the middle. This CDR3 reads CSVDGQGKTDTQYF. In nucleotides, the CDR3 is TGCAGCGTTGATGGGCAGGGTAAAACAGATACGCAGTATTTT.

The chain has TRBV6-5 and TRBJ1-2, with a tentative D call TRBD1 (6 bases). This CDR3 has 13 residues. Trimming cost V 5 bases and J 4 bases, with 11 bases left between them. Per germline, CDR1 MNHEY and CDR2 SVGAGI. The CDR3 DNA is TGTGCCAGCAGTGGACAGAATTTCTATGGCTACACCTTC. Its protein product is CASSGQNFYGYTF.

V and J are TRBV4-2 and TRBJ1-2; tentative D call: TRBD1 (5 bases). Germline lookup yields CDR1 LGHNA and CDR2 YNFKEQ. The ends were cut back, 0 bases at V and 5 bases at J, with 13 bases in the middle. This CDR3 is built from 15 residues. The CDR3 reads CASSQETLQGYGYTF. The CDR3 nucleotides are TGTGCCAGCAGCCAAGAGACACTTCAGGGATATGGCTACACCTTC.

The rearrangement joins TRBV28 to TRBJ2-7, with a tentative D call TRBD1 (5 bases). The germline V gene has CDR1 MDHEN and CDR2 SYDVKM. V was pared by 8 bases and J by 2 bases, with 10 bases between. The CDR3 length is 12 residues. CDR3 in DNA: TGTGCCAGCTCGACAGTCACCTACGAGCAGTACTTC. It encodes CASSTVTYEQYF.

The chain employs TRBV11-2 and TRBJ2-5; 10 positions match TRBD2. The CDR3 has 15 residues. J lost 7 bases, V lost 5 bases, and 10 bases had no gene match. Germline loops: CDR1 SGHAT, CDR2 FQNNGV. CDR3 nucleotides: TGTGCCAGCAGCCCTAGCGGGGGAGCCCAGGGGACCCAGTACTTC. It encodes CASSPSGGAQGTQYF.

DNA of the CDR3: TGTGCCAGCAGCTATGGGACAGTTAACACCGGGGAGCTGTTTTTT. It translates to CASSYGTVNTGELFF. The gene calls are TRBV5-8 and TRBJ2-2; 7 nucleotides agree with TRBD1. CDR1 is SGHTS, CDR2 YDEGEE, per germline. This CDR3 contains 15 residues. With 3 bases clipped from V and 2 bases from J, the junction kept 4 bases outside the gene matches. Full variable domain (remainder filled in from reference TRBV5-8 and TRBJ2-2): EAGVTQSPTHLIKTRGQQATLRCSPISGHTSVYWYQQALGLGLQFLLWYDEGEERNRGNFPPRFSGRQFPNYSSELNVNALELEDSALYLCASSYGTVNTGELFFGEGSRLTVL.

In this sample, this clone turned up once. V and J are TRBV6-1 and TRBJ2-7; TRBD2 matches at 8 bases. Germline V lookup: CDR1 MNHNS, CDR2 SASEGT. Trimming took 0 bases from V and 3 from J; bases not matched to a gene: 10. CDR3 length: 17 residues. The CDR3, as DNA: TGTGCCAGCAGTGAAGCTGGCGGGGGGCCTACTGACTACGAGCAGTACTTC. Its translation is CASSEAGGGPTDYEQYF.